What follows are 20 T cell receptor beta chains derived from one specimen sequenced in a study of T cells in Graves' hyperthyroidism and ophthalmopathy. Amplification of TCR beta CDR3 regions used RNA as the template. Carried out on the TCR CDR3, a first-round RT-PCR used the HTBI primer set. TCRdb re-analysed the multiplex PCR reads in MiXCR, keeping a single row per CDR3 protein. This table holds around 600,000 distinct CDR3 sequences, over 12% found once. The sample taken for sequencing was blood. The receptors were gathered from a woman aged 18-30 years with Graves' ophthalmopathy.

This clonotype has a count of ten or more. The J gene is TRBJ1-1, the V gene TRBV7-2; 7 bases match TRBD1. V shed 9 bases and J 4 bases; nucleotides not matched to a gene: 8. Germline V gene sequence: CDR1 SGHTA, CDR2 FQGNSA. This CDR3 contains 13 residues. The CDR3 loop reads CASVAQGGTEAFF. In nucleotides, the CDR3 is TGTGCCAGTGTGGCCCAGGGGGGCACTGAAGCTTTCTTT.

As DNA, the CDR3 is TGTGCCAGCAGTCATGGACTAGCGGGAGGCGAAAATACGCAGTATTTT. Translated: CASSHGLAGGENTQYF. The V call is TRBV12-3 or TRBV12-4, the J call TRBJ2-3, with 14 positions matching TRBD2. The J segment lost 7 bases and the V segment lost 5 bases, leaving 8 bases of the junction unmatched. This CDR3 region has 16 residues.

This chain connects TRBV19 to TRBJ2-7; D is perhaps TRBD2 (5 bases). V was shortened by 6 bases and J by 3 bases, with 15 bases between the two germline ends. Germline loops: CDR1 LNHDA, CDR2 SQIVND (reference sequence). The CDR3 loop spans 14 amino acids. CDR3 sequence: CASRRAGPFYEQYF. The CDR3, as DNA: TGTGCCAGTAGAAGGGCGGGTCCCTTCTACGAGCAGTACTTC.

The sample holds a few counts of this clonotype. This sequence joins TRBV7-9 and TRBJ1-1, with TRBD1 identical over 7 bases. Germline V CDR1 and CDR2: SEHNR, FQNEAQ (reference sequence). CDR3 length equals 12 residues. The trim removed 8 bases at V and 3 bases at J, leaving 3 bases unmatched. The CDR3 DNA reads TGTGCCAGCGGGACAGACGACACTGAAGCTTTCTTT. This codes for CASGTDDTEAFF. Full variable domain (missing parts from reference TRBV7-9 and TRBJ1-1): DTGVSQNPRHKITKRGQNVTFRCDPISEHNRLYWYRQTLGQGPEFLTYFQNEAQLEKSRLLSDRFSAERPKGSFSTLEIQRTEQGDSAMYLCASGTDDTEAFFGQGTRLTVV.

In the case of this clonotype: This may come from a read error, since a much larger clone is one base off. This sequence joins TRBV20-1 and TRBJ2-3; 11 bases are shared with TRBD2. Germline V gene data show CDR1 as DFQATT and CDR2 as SNEGSKA (reference sequence). The CDR3 consists of 16 residues. Trimming removed 5 bases from V and 6 bases from J; junction bases left unmatched: 13. The CDR3 DNA follows: TGCAGTGCTCCCGATTTTAGCGGGGGGGCCAGGGATACGCAGTATTTT. Its protein product is CSAPDFSGGARDTQYF.

The rearrangement joins TRBV7-9 to TRBJ1-1; D remains ambiguous. CDR1 is SEHNR and CDR2 is FQNEAQ in the germline V gene (reference sequence). With 1 base removed from V and 0 bases from J, the gap between germline ends came to 18 bases. The CDR3 has 18 amino acids. The CDR3 is CASSLVNLLRAVNTEAFF. In nucleotides, the CDR3 is TGTGCCAGCAGCTTAGTTAATCTGCTTAGGGCAGTGAACACTGAAGCTTTCTTT.

Details on this clonotype: This may come from a read error, since a much larger clone is one base off. This sequence joins TRBV5-1 and TRBJ2-3, with a weak D call TRBD2 (5 bases). Germline loops: CDR1 SGHRS, CDR2 YFSETQ. The CDR3 loop spans 16 amino acids. CDR3 protein: CASSLFGEPGEDTRYF. In DNA, the CDR3 is TGCGCCAGCAGCTTGTTTGGGGAACCCGGGGAAGATACGCGGTATTTT. Filled out from reference TRBV5-1 and TRBJ2-3, the complete variable domain reads KAGVTQTPRYLIKTRGQQVTLSCSPISGHRSVSWYQQTPGQGLQFLFEYFSETQRNKGNFPGRFSGRQFSNSRSEMNVSTLELGDSALYLCASSLFGEPGEDTRYFGPGTRLTVL.

There are many counts of this clonotype. The genes are TRBV28 and TRBJ2-3; TRBD2 is a possible D gene (5 bases). Germline V gene data show CDR1 as MDHEN and CDR2 as SYDVKM. This CDR3 region has 15 residues. CDR3 bases: TGTACCACCCAGTTAGCGAGGGTTGCAACAGATACGCAGTATTTT. Translating it yields CTTQLARVATDTQYF.

The J gene is TRBJ1-2, the V gene TRBV4-1; tentatively, D is TRBD1 (6 bases). CDR1 MGHRA and CDR2 YSYEKL come from the germline V gene. There are 14 residues in the CDR3. V was shortened by 0 bases and J by 8 bases, with 13 bases between the two germline ends. The CDR3 coding sequence is TGCGCCAGCAGCCAAGATTTTGGGGGCGGCGGCTACACCTTC. Its protein is CASSQDFGGGGYTF.

This clonotype was picked up many times. The chain combines TRBV30 with TRBJ2-1; TRBD1 agrees at 7 bases. The CDR3 length is 14 residues. Germline V gene data show CDR1 as GTSNPN and CDR2 as SVGIG (reference sequence). With V trimmed by 1 base and J by 6 bases, 6 bases remained unmatched. The CDR3 DNA reads as TGTGCCTGGAGTGACAGGGGCCCGCTCAATGAGCAGTTCTTC. Protein sequence: CAWSDRGPLNEQFF.

Many counts were recorded for this clonotype. The chain uses TRBV28 and TRBJ2-3; 11 bases align to TRBD2. CDR1 and CDR2 (germline): MDHEN, SYDVKM. V lost 7 bases to trimming and J lost 6 bases; unmatched junction nucleotides: 6. CDR3 length: 14 amino acids. The CDR3 sequence is CASNLSGRGDTQYF. CDR3 coding DNA: TGTGCCAGCAATCTTAGCGGGAGGGGCGATACGCAGTATTTT.

This chain joins TRBV19 and TRBJ1-5, with a tentative D call TRBD1 (5 bases). Germline V gene lookup returns CDR1 LNHDA and CDR2 SQIVND (reference sequence). The CDR3 contains 15 residues. Trimming left V 0 bases short and J 5 bases short, with 11 bases between. The CDR3 protein is CASSIDRAIDQPQHF. CDR3 in DNA: TGTGCCAGTAGTATAGACAGGGCAATTGATCAGCCCCAGCATTTT.

This clonotype was seen more than once but under ten times. The chain joins TRBV6-1 to TRBJ1-2, with unresolved D. This CDR3 has 14 amino acids. Germline V lookup: CDR1 MNHNS, CDR2 SASEGT. The ends were cut back, 6 bases at V and 6 bases at J, with 17 bases in the middle. The CDR3: CASSAGFFEDGYTF. CDR3 DNA: TGTGCCAGCAGCGCGGGATTTTTTGAGGATGGCTACACCTTC.

Of note for this clonotype: This may be a read error, as it is one base from a much larger clone. CDR3 coding DNA: TGTGCCAGCAGATCAGGGGGCGAGGATGGCTACACCTTC. This gives the protein CASRSGGEDGYTF. V gene TRBV28 combines with J gene TRBJ1-2, with 8 bases matching TRBD1. This CDR3 comprises 13 residues. Germline V gives CDR1 MDHEN, CDR2 SYDVKM. The trim removed 6 bases at V and 6 bases at J, leaving 6 bases unmatched.

J is TRBJ1-4 and V is TRBV4-1, with no clear D. There are 16 residues in the CDR3. Trimming removed 4 bases from V and 0 bases from J, with 12 bases in between. CDR1 MGHRA and CDR2 YSYEKL come from the germline V gene. The CDR3 reads CASSPRSEATNEKLFF. The CDR3 DNA is TGCGCCAGCAGCCCACGATCGGAAGCAACTAATGAAAAACTGTTTTTT.

The V and J genes are TRBV4-1 and TRBJ2-5; 12 nucleotides match TRBD2. Germline V gives CDR1 MGHRA, CDR2 YSYEKL. Trimming cost V 4 bases and J 5 bases; bases outside gene matches: 11. The CDR3 consists of 17 residues. The CDR3 is CASSRGALAGGQETQYF. Here the CDR3 DNA reads TGCGCCAGCAGCCGGGGGGCTCTAGCGGGAGGGCAGGAGACCCAGTACTTC.

The chain carries TRBV6-1 and TRBJ1-3; the D gene is possibly TRBD1 (5 bases). This CDR3 has 17 amino acids. Germline values: CDR1 MNHNS, CDR2 SASEGT. Deletions cut 4 bases from V and 0 bases from J, with 16 bases between. CDR3 nucleotides: TGTGCCAGCAGTGCGACCGGGACTCCGAGCTCTGGAAACACCATATATTTT. This gives the protein CASSATGTPSSGNTIYF.

This clonotype was observed at least ten times. V and J are TRBV15 and TRBJ1-2; D remains ambiguous. Germline assignment: CDR1 LNHNV and CDR2 YYDKDF (reference sequence). The V end was cut by 2 bases, the J end by 2 bases, with 18 bases between. The CDR3 is made up of 17 amino acids. The CDR3: CATSRRLDPGRNYGYTF. The DNA of the CDR3 is TGTGCCACCAGCAGAAGATTGGATCCGGGGAGGAACTATGGCTACACCTTC. Full variable domain (rest looked up from reference TRBV15 and TRBJ1-2): DAMVIQNPRYQVTQFGKPVTLSCSQTLNHNVMYWYQQKSSQAPKLLFHYYDKDFNNEADTPDNFQSRRPNTSFCFLDIRSPGLGDTAMYLCATSRRLDPGRNYGYTFGSGTRLTVV.

This clonotype was seen many times. For the CDR3, the DNA is TGTGCCTGGAAAGACGGACCGAAAGAGACCCAGTACTTC. It yields the protein CAWKDGPKETQYF. The chain couples TRBV30 to TRBJ2-5, with no clear D. Trimming removed 4 bases at V and 3 bases at J, with 12 bases between. This CDR3 has 13 amino acids. Per germline, CDR1 GTSNPN and CDR2 SVGIG (reference sequence).

This clonotype has a handful of counts. V usage is TRBV5-1 and J usage is TRBJ2-4; no clear D. The length of the CDR3 is 16 residues. CDR1 and CDR2 from the germline V gene are SGHRS and YFSETQ. V gave up 4 bases and J gave up 0 bases, with 14 bases separating them. This CDR3 reads CASSPTSSLAKNIQYF. CDR3 DNA: TGCGCCAGCAGCCCTACCTCTTCGTTAGCCAAAAACATTCAGTACTTC.